The T cell receptor beta chain under discussion was sequenced for a study of CD4 T cells in relation to SARS-CoV-2 and coronaviruses. Study details: TCR beta CDR3s were sequenced after approximately 11-day antigen culture of PBMCs. The restricting HLA molecule for shared crossreactive spike epitopes was mapped. Study results and caveats: Each donor contributed either pre-pandemic or post-infection samples, not both.

V lost 4 bases and J lost 0, with 13 bases in between. Germline V CDR1 and CDR2: SGHNT, YENEEA. The length of the CDR3 is 16 residues. This clone came up a few times. The target antigen is unknown. The unexposed donors gave CD4+ T cells in about 2010-2018, prior to COVID-19. The cells were cultured for about ten days before CD4+ T cells were isolated. As cell numbers allowed, unexposed-donor CD4+ T cells faced SARS-CoV-2 S/N and four cold-coronavirus spikes. Sequenced by immunoSEQ multiplex PCR; TCRdb stores in-frame clones only, minus some. This table has tens of thousands of clones, 60% to 85% appearing once.

The gene calls are TRBV11-3 and TRBJ2-1; tentative D call: TRBD2 (6 bases). The TCR originated in a human donor in good health. Sequencing used CD4+ T cells from PBMCs, cultured in vitro. The CDR3 is CASSSRRGSSYNEQFF. Here the CDR3 DNA reads TGTGCCAGCAGCTCGCGCCGGGGGAGCTCCTACAATGAGCAGTTCTTC.